The 25 T cell receptor beta chains given below trace back to one sample, sequenced in a study of PD-1 blockade in mismatch repair-deficient tumors. Libraries were prepared by immunoSEQ multiplex PCR; TCRdb keeps only in-frame clonotypes and omits some of them. The top ten hold roughly 6.3% of the sample, which has some 100,000 clones, approximately 80% seen once. The sample consisted of peripheral blood, taken 30 to 36 weeks after starting pembrolizumab. Source of these receptors: an adult with mismatch repair-deficient cancer.

This clone showed up just a few times. This sequence joins TRBV4-1 and TRBJ2-7; 10 bases are a match to TRBD1. Per germline, CDR1 MGHRA and CDR2 YSYEKL. This CDR3 region has 15 residues. J gave up 4 bases and V 5 bases, and 8 bases lay outside the gene matches. In nucleotides, the CDR3 is TGCGCCAGCAGCTATTCCGGGACAGGGGAATACGAGCAGTACTTC. Its translation is CASSYSGTGEYEQYF.

This rearrangement joins TRBV18 to TRBJ1-1, with D possibly matching TRBD1 (6 bases). Germline lookup yields CDR1 KGHSH and CDR2 LQKENI. The CDR3 has 13 residues. Between the trimmed V and J ends, which lost 5 bases and 7 bases, there was a span of 14 bases. In nucleotides, the CDR3 is TGTGCCAGCTCAACAGGGAGTACCCTTGAAGCTTTCTTT. It translates to CASSTGSTLEAFF.

Only one count was recorded for this clone. This chain connects TRBV7-6 to TRBJ2-7, with 8 bases fitting TRBD1. In germline, CDR1 is SGHVS, CDR2 FNYEAQ. The CDR3 has 15 amino acids. V gave up 5 bases and J gave up 2 bases; unmatched junction bases: 8. CDR3 sequence: CASSPRTGSPYEQYF. Written as DNA, the CDR3 is TGTGCCAGCAGCCCCCGGACAGGGTCCCCCTACGAGCAGTACTTC.

This CDR3 is CASSPITDSYQETQYF. Written as DNA, the CDR3 is TGTGCCAGCAGCCCTATAACGGACAGCTATCAAGAGACCCAGTACTTC. This chain uses TRBV11-2 with TRBJ2-5; TRBD1 might be the D (6 bases). This CDR3 has 16 amino acids. The germline V gene has CDR1 SGHAT and CDR2 FQNNGV. Trimming removed 5 bases from V and 2 bases from J, with 18 bases in between.

The count of this clone is one. J is TRBJ2-1 and V is TRBV19, with 7 positions matching TRBD2. CDR3 length equals 13 residues. The V and J ends lost 1 base and 8 bases, in that order; junction bases with no gene match: 2. Germline V CDR1 and CDR2: LNHDA, SQIVND (reference sequence). Written as DNA, the CDR3 is TGTGCCAGTAGTATAGGACTAGCAGATGAGCAGTTCTTC. Protein sequence: CASSIGLADEQFF.

This chain joins TRBV9 and TRBJ2-3; unclear D gene. Trimming removed 4 bases at V and 6 bases at J, with 9 bases between. The CDR3 runs 12 residues. CDR1 and CDR2 from the germline V gene are SGDLS and YYNGEE. In DNA form, the CDR3 reads TGTGCCAGCAGCCCTACCAGGGATACGCAGTATTTT. Its protein is CASSPTRDTQYF.

This clone was observed a single time. This chain connects TRBV15 to TRBJ1-5; D uncertain. The CDR3 contains 13 residues. V was cut by 5 bases and J by 3 bases, with 8 bases left in between. Germline CDR1 is LNHNV and CDR2 is YYDKDF (reference sequence). The CDR3 bases are TGTGCCACCAGCTGGGGTCTCAATCAGCCCCAGCATTTT. Translated: CATSWGLNQPQHF. The variable domain in full, with the rest retrieved from reference TRBV15 and TRBJ1-5, is DAMVIQNPRYQVTQFGKPVTLSCSQTLNHNVMYWYQQKSSQAPKLLFHYYDKDFNNEADTPDNFQSRRPNTSFCFLDIRSPGLGDTAMYLCATSWGLNQPQHFGDGTRLSIL.

CDR3 region: CASSMATNEKLFF. CDR3 sequence (DNA): TGTGCCAGTAGTATGGCAACTAATGAAAAACTGTTTTTT. The genes are TRBV19 and TRBJ1-4; D gene ambiguous. Trimming took off 3 bases at V and 0 bases at J, with 2 bases between the two ends. Germline values: CDR1 LNHDA, CDR2 SQIVND (reference sequence). The CDR3 is made up of 13 amino acids.

The rearrangement uses TRBV6-6 and TRBJ1-2; 7 nucleotides agree with TRBD1. The germline CDR1 and CDR2 sequences are MNHNY and SVGAGI (reference sequence). The CDR3 has 13 residues. The ends lost 5 bases at V and 5 bases at J; junction bases unmatched: 5. The CDR3 region is CASSNRGGYGYTF. DNA for the CDR3: TGTGCCAGCAGTAACAGGGGTGGATATGGCTACACCTTC.

CDR3: CASSAVEDTGELFF. DNA for the CDR3: TGTGCCAGCAGCGCGGTCGAGGACACCGGGGAGCTGTTTTTT. The rearrangement uses TRBV5-6 and TRBJ2-2, with D hard to call. In germline, CDR1 is SGHDT, CDR2 YYEEEE. The CDR3 runs 14 residues. V was cut by 4 bases and J by 3 bases, with 10 bases left in between.

V is TRBV19 and J is TRBJ2-7, with D unclear. Germline V gives CDR1 LNHDA, CDR2 SQIVND (reference sequence). V was trimmed by 8 bases and J by 0 bases, leaving 11 bases between them. The length of the CDR3 is 13 residues. CDR3 nucleotide sequence: TGTGCCAGTTCGTTCGGTTCCTCCTACGAGCAGTACTTC. Its translation is CASSFGSSYEQYF.

This clone has more than one count but fewer than ten. This chain links TRBV10-2 with TRBJ1-5; D is uncertain. CDR3 length: 15 amino acids. Trimming cost V 2 bases and J 5 bases, with 13 bases left between them. Germline V gene lookup returns CDR1 WSHSY and CDR2 SAAADI. The DNA of the CDR3 is TGCGCCAGCAGTGAGGGCCGATTCCTCCATCAGCCCCAGCATTTT. Protein: CASSEGRFLHQPQHF.

This chain links TRBV5-8 with TRBJ2-7; 10 bases map to TRBD2. Germline CDR1 SGHTS, CDR2 YDEGEE. The ends lost 0 bases at V and 3 bases at J; junction bases unmatched: 18. The CDR3 runs 20 residues. CDR3 in DNA: TGTGCCAGCAGCTTGGTGTCTAGCGGGAGCTTGAGGCGTGCGGACTACGAGCAGTACTTC. Protein sequence: CASSLVSSGSLRRADYEQYF.

The rearrangement joins TRBV30 to TRBJ2-7; a possible D gene is TRBD2 (5 bases). CDR1 and CDR2 from the germline V gene are GTSNPN and SVGIG (reference sequence). Trimming pared 1 base from V and 6 bases from J, leaving 13 bases between. The CDR3 has 13 amino acids. The CDR3 coding sequence is TGTGCCTGGAGTGGAGGGAGTGGGCGCGAGCAGTACTTC. Protein product: CAWSGGSGREQYF.

This clone turned up a few times. This chain links TRBV9 with TRBJ2-7; 8 bases align to TRBD1. This CDR3 is 13 amino acids long. The germline V gene encodes CDR1 SGDLS and CDR2 YYNGEE. V trimming: 3 bases; J trimming: 2 bases; junction bases outside the gene matches: 1. The CDR3 loop is CASSETGAYEQYF. CDR3 bases: TGTGCCAGCAGCGAGACAGGGGCCTACGAGCAGTACTTC.

This chain uses TRBV7-9 with TRBJ2-7; a weak D match, TRBD2 (5 bases). The CDR3 is 15 amino acids. V was cut by 5 bases and J by 0 bases, with 14 bases left in between. In germline, CDR1 is SEHNR, CDR2 FQNEAQ (reference sequence). The DNA for the CDR3 is TGTGCCAGCAGCCGAGCGGCAATGAGCTCCTACGAGCAGTACTTC. This codes for CASSRAAMSSYEQYF.

The chain joins TRBV7-2 to TRBJ2-5; 9 positions match TRBD2. Germline trimming cut 1 base from V and 5 bases from J; bases unmatched to any gene: 5. Germline loops: CDR1 SGHTA, CDR2 FQGNSA. CDR3 length: 15 residues. The CDR3 DNA sequence: TGTGCCAGCAGCTTAGTTAGCGGGAGTGGGGAGACCCAGTACTTC. It specifies CASSLVSGSGETQYF.

The rearrangement joins TRBV7-9 to TRBJ2-7, with a tentative D call TRBD2 (6 bases). CDR1 and CDR2 (germline): SEHNR, FQNEAQ (reference sequence). The CDR3 sequence is 13 residues long. Between the trimmed V and J ends, which lost 7 bases and 3 bases, there was a span of 13 bases. DNA for the CDR3: TGTGCCAGCAACCGGGACTCTAACTACGAGCAGTACTTC. Protein product: CASNRDSNYEQYF.

CDR3 sequence (DNA): TGTGCCAGCAGCTTAGCGCTTAGCGCAGATACGCAGTATTTT. Its protein product is CASSLALSADTQYF. The chain employs TRBV7-2 and TRBJ2-3, with D possibly being TRBD2 (5 bases). Trimming stripped 0 bases from V and 4 bases from J, with 8 bases between. CDR3 length equals 14 residues. Germline values: CDR1 SGHTA, CDR2 FQGNSA.

V is TRBV4-2 and J is TRBJ2-1, with D possibly TRBD2 on 5 matching bases. The CDR3 has 13 amino acids. The germline V gene encodes CDR1 LGHNA and CDR2 YNFKEQ. V was pared by 7 bases and J by 2 bases, with 9 bases between. This CDR3 reads CASNPGTYNEQFF. The CDR3 DNA follows: TGTGCCAGCAACCCCGGGACCTACAATGAGCAGTTCTTC.

The chain carries TRBV2 and TRBJ2-5; possible D gene TRBD2, 6 bases. V lost 4 bases and J 5 bases, leaving 20 bases between the germline ends. The CDR3 is 16 amino acids. Germline V gene data show CDR1 as SNHLY and CDR2 as FYNNEI. For the CDR3, the DNA is TGTGCCAGCAGTGGGAGTTCGGAGGGCTTGAGGGAGACCCAGTACTTC. The encoded protein is CASSGSSEGLRETQYF.

This chain uses TRBV5-1 with TRBJ2-2; the match to TRBD1 covers 7 bases. CDR3 length: 15 residues. V shed 3 bases and J 3 bases; nucleotides not matched to a gene: 5. Germline assignment: CDR1 SGHRS and CDR2 YFSETQ. This chain's CDR3 is CASSYTGADTGELFF. As DNA, the CDR3 is TGCGCCAGCAGCTATACAGGGGCGGACACCGGGGAGCTGTTTTTT.

The rearrangement joins TRBV27 to TRBJ1-5; 8 bases fit TRBD1. J lost 4 bases, V lost 5 bases, and 7 bases had no gene match. CDR1 and CDR2 from the germline V gene are MNHEY and SMNVEV (reference sequence). The CDR3 is 15 amino acids. The DNA of the CDR3 is TGTGCCAGCAGTCCTGGACAGGGTTGGAATCAGCCCCAGCATTTT. The encoded protein is CASSPGQGWNQPQHF.

This clone appeared many times. This chain connects TRBV20-1 to TRBJ1-2, with D possibly TRBD1 on 6 matching bases. The germline gives CDR1 DFQATT, CDR2 SNEGSKA (reference sequence). The CDR3 runs 11 residues. Trimming stripped 3 bases from V and 12 bases from J, with 14 bases between. CDR3 nucleotides: TGCAGTGCTAGCCTTGGGGACACTAACACCTTC. Protein: CSASLGDTNTF.

This chain connects TRBV21-1 to TRBJ2-3; TRBD2 is the table's D call, not checked against the DNA. TRBV21-1 is a listed pseudogene. This CDR3 region has 16 residues. The CDR3: CASSLRTTRDTDTQYF. In nucleotides, the CDR3 is TGTGCCAGCAGCCTCAGGACCACTCGGGATACAGATACGCAGTATTTT.